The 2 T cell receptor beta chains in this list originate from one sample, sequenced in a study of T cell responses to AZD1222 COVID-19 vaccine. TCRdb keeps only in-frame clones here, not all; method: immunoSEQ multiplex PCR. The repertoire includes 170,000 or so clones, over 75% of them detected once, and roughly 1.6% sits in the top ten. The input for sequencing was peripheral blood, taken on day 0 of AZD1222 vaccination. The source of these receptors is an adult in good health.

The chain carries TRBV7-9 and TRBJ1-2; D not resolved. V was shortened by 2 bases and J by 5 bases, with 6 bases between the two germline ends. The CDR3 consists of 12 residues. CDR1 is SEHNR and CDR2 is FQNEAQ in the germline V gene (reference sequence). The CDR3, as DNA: TGTGCCAGCAGCTTACTACAGTATGGCTACACCTTC. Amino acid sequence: CASSLLQYGYTF.

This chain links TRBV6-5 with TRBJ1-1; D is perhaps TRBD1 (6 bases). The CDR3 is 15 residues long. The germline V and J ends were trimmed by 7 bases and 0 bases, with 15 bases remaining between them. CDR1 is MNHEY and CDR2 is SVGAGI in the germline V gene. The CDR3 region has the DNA TGTGCCAGCATTGGCCACTCAGGGGTGAACACTGAAGCTTTCTTT. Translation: CASIGHSGVNTEAFF.